Below are 3 T cell receptor beta chains sequenced from a single sample in a study of blood T cell repertoires in COVID-19. Assay used: immunoSEQ multiplex PCR; TCRdb lists only in-frame clones, some missing. The table has some 140,000 clones, under 85% seen once. The sequencing input was peripheral blood. These receptors came from a man in his 60s with COVID-19, enrolled during active disease.

The chain links TRBV19 to TRBJ1-1, with D possibly being TRBD1 (5 bases). Germline V gene data show CDR1 as LNHDA and CDR2 as SQIVND (reference sequence). The CDR3 is 15 amino acids. Trimming removed 6 bases from V and 1 base from J, with 15 bases in between. CDR3 coding DNA: TGTGCCAGTAGCCCAGGGTACCCAACGAACACTGAAGCTTTCTTT. This sequence encodes CASSPGYPTNTEAFF.

The chain uses TRBV29-1 and TRBJ1-1, with 9 bases fitting TRBD1. The V and J ends lost 6 bases and 4 bases, in that order; junction bases with no gene match: 12. This CDR3 spans 15 amino acids. CDR1 is SQVTM, CDR2 ANQGSEA, per germline. In DNA, the CDR3 is TGCAGCGTCCCTGGGACAGGGAGGGCAATCACTGAAGCTTTCTTT. This sequence encodes CSVPGTGRAITEAFF.

The chain has TRBV28 and TRBJ2-1, with 10 positions matching TRBD2. Germline CDR1 and CDR2: MDHEN and SYDVKM. The V segment lost 2 bases and the J segment 0 bases; nucleotides outside the gene matches: 4. CDR3 length: 17 amino acids. CDR3 sequence (DNA): TGTGCCAGCAGTTTAAATAGCGGGGGGCCCTCCTACAATGAGCAGTTCTTC. Translation: CASSLNSGGPSYNEQFF.